The 13 T cell receptor beta chains in this list originate from one sample, sequenced in a study of synovial regulatory T cells in juvenile arthritis. Some clones are missing from TCRdb's copy, which holds only in-frame ones; the method was immunoSEQ multiplex PCR. The repertoire table contains roughly 6,400 clones. The sample was Treg cells from blood. Described subset: remaining (HLA-DR-negative) circulating blood Treg cells. These receptors were taken from a donor aged 2-35 years with juvenile idiopathic arthritis.

The V and J genes are TRBV4-1 and TRBJ2-6; TCRdb names TRBD1, which stays unverified in the absence of DNA. The germline CDR1 and CDR2 sequences are MGHRA and YSYEKL. The CDR3 covers 15 residues. The nucleotide record is missing. CDR3 protein: CASRLGGAGANVLTF.

The rearrangement uses TRBV25-1 and TRBJ1-5. This CDR3 is 14 amino acids long. No DNA sequence is on record. CDR1 and CDR2 from the germline V gene are MGHDK and SYGVNS. The CDR3 is CASSESASNQPQHF.

J is TRBJ2-3 and V is TRBV10-3; checking the TCRdb D call of TRBD2 is not possible without DNA. The CDR3 length is 16 residues. There is no recorded DNA. From germline, CDR1 is ENHRY and CDR2 SYGVKD. The CDR3 reads CAISGGLVVSEDTQYF.

The rearrangement joins TRBV6-6 to TRBJ2-1. This CDR3 has 11 amino acids. No DNA is listed. Germline CDR1 and CDR2: MNHNY and SVGAGI (reference sequence). The CDR3 spells CASRDYHEQFF.

This chain uses TRBV15 with TRBJ1-2; the D call of TRBD1 rests on TCRdb alone, since no DNA is present to check it. CDR3 size: 18 residues. DNA for this receptor is not on file. Germline CDR1 is LNHNV and CDR2 is YYDKDF (reference sequence). The CDR3 loop reads CATSPQTTRTGFILGYTF.

The rearrangement joins TRBV5-4 to TRBJ2-3; TCRdb's assignment of TRBD2 cannot be checked, as there is no DNA. CDR1 and CDR2 from the germline V gene are SGHNT and YYREEE (reference sequence). CDR3 length: 16 amino acids. The entry carries no DNA sequence. CDR3 loop: CASSPGVVAGGWVQYF.

The CDR3: CAWSVLRVSSYNSPLHF. V gene TRBV30 combines with J gene TRBJ1-6. The CDR3 sequence is 17 residues long. No coding sequence is recorded. Germline V gene sequence: CDR1 GTSNPN, CDR2 SVGIG (reference sequence).

This chain uses TRBV6-5 with TRBJ1-6. The CDR3 has 13 amino acids. The nucleotide record is missing. Germline CDR1 and CDR2: MNHEY and SVGAGI. CDR3 protein: CASRAYYNSPLHF.

The genes are TRBV18 and TRBJ1-1; TCRdb's D gene call, TRBD1, goes unchecked for lack of DNA. The CDR3 is made up of 16 amino acids. The DNA is unrecorded. CDR1 KGHSH and CDR2 LQKENI come from the germline V gene. The CDR3 sequence: CASSPRQGQGAGEAFF.

The gene calls are TRBV5-1 and TRBJ2-1; lacking DNA, the TRBD2 call made by TCRdb goes unchecked. The germline V gene encodes CDR1 SGHRS and CDR2 YFSETQ. The CDR3 extends over 12 amino acids. No DNA is recorded. CDR3 amino acids: CASRGGDNEQFF.

J is TRBJ2-7 and V is TRBV2; checking the TCRdb D call of TRBD2 is not possible without DNA. CDR1 and CDR2 (germline): SNHLY, FYNNEI. The CDR3 runs 14 residues. No nucleotide data were recorded. CDR3 in amino acids: CASRAGRISYEQYF.

The chain recombines TRBV15 with TRBJ2-7; the TCRdb call, TRBD2, lacks DNA for checking. The germline CDR1 and CDR2 sequences are LNHNV and YYDKDF (reference sequence). This CDR3 is built from 16 residues. No DNA was logged. The CDR3 loop is CATSPFDRRPRGEQYF.

The chain carries TRBV19 and TRBJ2-7; TCRdb's assignment of TRBD2 cannot be checked, as there is no DNA. Germline lookup yields CDR1 LNHDA and CDR2 SQIVND (reference sequence). The CDR3 sequence is 14 residues long. The protein alone is recorded here. The CDR3 is CASSGGRVLRGQYF.